This T cell receptor beta chain originates from a study of technical replicates of blood from a few donors. Generated by immunoSEQ multiplex PCR, the TCRdb table keeps only in-frame clones and is missing some. The table has around 70,000 clones, roughly 94% seen once. Sequencing was carried out using T cells isolated from PBMCs. This clonotype originated in a human donor in good health.

The CDR3: CASSSISGTGGTPVEAFF. Written as DNA, the CDR3 is TGTGCCAGCAGCTCCATTTCCGGGACAGGGGGGACCCCTGTTGAAGCTTTCTTT. The chain links TRBV7-9 to TRBJ1-1; 11 bases are shared with TRBD1. The CDR3 length is 18 residues. V shed 4 bases and J 7 bases; nucleotides not matched to a gene: 17. CDR1 SEHNR and CDR2 FQNEAQ come from the germline V gene (reference sequence).